The next 30 T cell receptor beta chains were all read from a single sample in a study of PD-1 blockade in classical Hodgkin lymphoma (dated by TCRdb to the early 2020s). Per the publication, the time point label means: cycle 2 day 1 (C2D1) of nivolumab. All trial patients had relapsed after autologous stem cell transplantation, with cohorts A, B and C differing in prior brentuximab vedotin exposure. Libraries were prepared through the immunoSEQ multiplex PCR assay. TCRdb limited this immuneACCESS table to in-frame rearrangements with V and J called. A share of clones is missing; checked studies link under half to unresolved V genes, and the rest is unexplained. Present in this sample are roughly 30,000 clones, roughly 80% of which were seen just once. Jointly, the top ten make up about a fifth of the sample. The input for sequencing was peripheral blood mononuclear cells (PBMCs), taken before the second cycle of nivolumab. Receptor source: a human donor with classical Hodgkin lymphoma.

The rearrangement joins TRBV7-9 to TRBJ2-1, with 9 nucleotides matching TRBD1. The germline V gene has CDR1 SEHNR and CDR2 FQNEAQ (reference sequence). The CDR3 runs to 14 residues. V gave up 6 bases and J gave up 10 bases; unmatched junction bases: 10. The CDR3 sequence: CASRWTGDPFEQFF. In DNA, the CDR3 is TGTGCCAGCAGATGGACAGGGGATCCCTTCGAGCAGTTCTTC.

This chain joins TRBV11-2 and TRBJ2-3; D unresolved. Germline loops: CDR1 SGHAT, CDR2 FQNNGV. Trimming cost V 1 base and J 4 bases, with 3 bases left between them. The CDR3 spans 12 residues. CDR3 residues: CASSLVPDTQYF. Written as DNA, the CDR3 is TGTGCCAGCAGCTTAGTCCCAGATACGCAGTATTTT. The whole variable domain, remainder taken from reference TRBV11-2 and TRBJ2-3, is EAGVAQSPRYKIIEKRQSVAFWCNPISGHATLYWYQQILGQGPKLLIQFQNNGVVDDSQLPKDRFSAERLKGVDSTLKIQPAKLEDSAVYLCASSLVPDTQYFGPGTRLTVL.

CDR3 amino acids: CASSLPPQSPGYTF. The CDR3 nucleotides read TGTGCCAGCAGTTTACCTCCCCAGTCGCCCGGCTACACCTTC. This sequence joins TRBV28 and TRBJ1-2; D gene ambiguous. The CDR3 runs to 14 residues. Trimming cost V 2 bases and J 8 bases, with 15 bases left between them. Germline V gene lookup returns CDR1 MDHEN and CDR2 SYDVKM.

This clone was picked up a small number of times. V usage is TRBV7-2 and J usage is TRBJ1-2, with D tentatively TRBD1 (5 bases). Germline V gene sequence: CDR1 SGHTA, CDR2 FQGNSA. The ends were cut back, 6 bases at V and 3 bases at J, with 11 bases in the middle. The CDR3 runs to 13 residues. Written as DNA, the CDR3 is TGTGCCAGCAGAACCAGGGTTGACTATGGCTACACCTTC. Protein sequence: CASRTRVDYGYTF.

This sequence joins TRBV5-6 and TRBJ1-2; no definite D call. V was clipped by 0 bases and J by 8 bases, with 20 bases between them. The CDR3 runs 16 residues. Per germline, CDR1 SGHDT and CDR2 YYEEEE. The CDR3 reads CASSLGAANPQRGYTF. For the CDR3, the DNA is TGTGCCAGCAGCTTGGGAGCAGCCAACCCCCAGCGCGGCTACACCTTC.

The gene calls are TRBV7-2 and TRBJ1-3; no clear D gene. The CDR3 length is 13 residues. The germline V gene has CDR1 SGHTA and CDR2 FQGNSA. V was trimmed by 4 bases and J by 5 bases, leaving 9 bases between them. CDR3 region: CASSWEGRNTIYF. As DNA, the CDR3 is TGTGCCAGCAGCTGGGAAGGGAGAAACACCATATATTTT.

The CDR3 DNA sequence: TGTGCCAGCTCACCACCCTACAATGAGCAGTTCTTC. Residues: CASSPPYNEQFF. The V call is TRBV18, the J call TRBJ2-1, with D hard to call. The length of the CDR3 is 12 residues. V lost 0 bases, J lost 3 bases, and 0 bases lay in between. Germline V gives CDR1 KGHSH, CDR2 LQKENI.

The CDR3 nucleotides are TGTGCCAGTAGTATAGGGAGGGTAGGGAACACTGAAGCTTTCTTT. It translates to CASSIGRVGNTEAFF. This chain links TRBV19 with TRBJ1-1; D not certain. CDR3 length: 15 amino acids. Trimming left V 1 base short and J 1 base short, with 10 bases between. CDR1 and CDR2 (germline): LNHDA, SQIVND (reference sequence).

The V gene is TRBV6-4, the J gene TRBJ2-7; 11 bases are a match to TRBD2. The CDR3 contains 15 residues. Trimming cost V 9 bases and J 0 bases; bases outside gene matches: 7. From germline, CDR1 is MRHNA and CDR2 SNTAGT. In DNA, the CDR3 is TGTGCCAGGACAACCGGGACTAGCGGCTCCTACGAGCAGTACTTC. Its translation is CARTTGTSGSYEQYF.

This clone was recorded only once. The chain joins TRBV5-4 to TRBJ2-3; no clear D gene. CDR3 length: 13 residues. Looked up from germline, CDR1 is SGHNT and CDR2 is YYREEE (reference sequence). Trimming shortened V by 0 bases and J by 5 bases, and 7 bases separated the two germline ends. CDR3 amino acids: CASSLAGGDTQYF. The DNA for the CDR3 is TGTGCCAGCAGCTTGGCGGGTGGAGATACGCAGTATTTT.

The chain couples TRBV6-1 to TRBJ2-7; 7 nucleotides match TRBD2. This CDR3 has 13 residues. The V gene's germline CDR1 is MNHNS and CDR2 SASEGT. V shed 6 bases, J shed 1 base, and the junction held 3 bases outside the gene matches. The CDR3 DNA reads as TGTGCCAGCAGAGGGAGGGTTTCCTACGAGCAGTACGTC. Amino acid sequence: CASRGRVSYEQYV.

CDR3 sequence: CASSPYRPDTGELFF. The CDR3 coding sequence is TGTGCCAGCAGCCCGTATAGGCCGGACACCGGGGAGCTGTTTTTT. The J gene is TRBJ2-2, the V gene TRBV7-2; D remains ambiguous. Germline-derived CDR1 and CDR2 are SGHTA and FQGNSA. The CDR3 is 15 residues long. V gave up 5 bases and J gave up 3 bases, with 13 bases separating them.

The chain recombines TRBV28 with TRBJ2-7, with D unresolved. The V end lost 1 base, the J end lost 5 bases, and 3 bases lay between the germline ends. The CDR3 covers 11 residues. The germline V gene has CDR1 MDHEN and CDR2 SYDVKM. DNA of the CDR3: TGTGCCAGCAGTTTATTCAACGAGCAGTACTTC. Translating it yields CASSLFNEQYF. The full variable domain, completed using reference TRBV28 and TRBJ2-7, is DVKVTQSSRYLVKRTGEKVFLECVQDMDHENMFWYRQDPGLGLRLIYFSYDVKMKEKGDIPEGYSVSREKKERFSLILESASTNQTSMYLCASSLFNEQYFGPGTRLTVT.

The chain carries TRBV14 and TRBJ1-4; unclear D gene. Germline values: CDR1 SGHDN, CDR2 FVKESK. The V gene lost 4 bases and the J gene lost 5 bases, with 8 bases spanning the gap. The CDR3 runs to 13 residues. CDR3 DNA: TGTGCCAGCAGCCCCCGCGGGAATGAAAAACTGTTTTTT. This translates into CASSPRGNEKLFF. Filled out from reference TRBV14 and TRBJ1-4, the complete variable domain reads EAGVTQFPSHSVIEKGQTVTLRCDPISGHDNLYWYRRVMGKEIKFLLHFVKESKQDESGMPNNRFLAERTGGTYSTLKVQPAELEDSGVYFCASSPRGNEKLFFGSGTQLSVL.

The chain uses TRBV11-1 and TRBJ2-7; 7 bases are a match to TRBD1. With V trimmed by 1 base and J by 2 bases, 5 bases remained unmatched. Per the germline V gene, CDR1 is SGHAT and CDR2 is FQDESV (reference sequence). The CDR3 has 15 amino acids. CDR3 protein: CASSLVGQGAYEQYV. CDR3 coding DNA: TGTGCCAGCAGCTTAGTTGGTCAGGGGGCCTACGAGCAGTACGTC.

This chain links TRBV6-1 with TRBJ1-2, with no clear D. Germline CDR1 reads MNHNS; CDR2 reads SASEGT. The V gene lost 4 bases and the J gene lost 0 bases, with 9 bases spanning the gap. The CDR3 loop spans 14 amino acids. CDR3: CASSGLTSNYGYTF. In nucleotides, the CDR3 is TGTGCCAGCAGTGGACTAACCTCTAACTATGGCTACACCTTC.

The chain employs TRBV28 and TRBJ2-7, with TRBD2 as a possible D gene (6 bases). This CDR3 is 13 amino acids long. CDR1 and CDR2 (germline): MDHEN, SYDVKM. V was trimmed by 4 bases and J by 6 bases, leaving 13 bases between them. CDR3 sequence (DNA): TGTGCCAGCAGTTCGCCCTGGGGGGTCGAGCAGTACGTC. As protein: CASSSPWGVEQYV.

Points on this clone: The sample contains more than one DNA sequence encoding this CDR3. The chain is built from TRBV19 and TRBJ1-1; D unresolved. Trimming pared 4 bases from V and 0 bases from J, leaving 15 bases between. The CDR3 is made up of 16 amino acids. Germline V gene lookup returns CDR1 LNHDA and CDR2 SQIVND (reference sequence). CDR3 sequence: CASSSHLGSLNTEAFF. In nucleotides, the CDR3 is TGTGCCAGTAGTAGTCATCTAGGCAGTTTGAACACTGAAGCTTTCTTT.

The rearrangement joins TRBV19 to TRBJ1-2; possibly TRBD1 for D (5 bases). Per germline, CDR1 LNHDA and CDR2 SQIVND (reference sequence). Trimming took off 3 bases at V and 8 bases at J, with 16 bases between the two ends. CDR3 length: 14 amino acids. The CDR3 is CASSIQNGGLGYTF. In DNA, the CDR3 is TGTGCCAGTAGTATTCAAAACGGGGGTTTGGGCTACACCTTC.

This chain uses TRBV28 with TRBJ1-5; TRBD1 matches at 7 bases. In germline, CDR1 is MDHEN, CDR2 SYDVKM. J was trimmed by 4 bases and V by 4 bases; bases with no gene match: 13. This CDR3 is built from 17 residues. CDR3 protein: CASSSFYRGYGNQPQHF. For the CDR3, the DNA is TGTGCCAGCAGTTCCTTCTACAGGGGCTATGGTAATCAGCCCCAGCATTTT.

The V call is TRBV29-1, the J call TRBJ1-1, with D perhaps TRBD1 (6 bases). This CDR3 is built from 15 residues. The germline CDR1 and CDR2 sequences are SQVTM and ANQGSEA. V shed 2 bases and J shed 1 base, with 14 bases lying between them. Here the CDR3 DNA reads TGCAGCGTTGAACCGACAGGATCCAGGAACACTGAAGCTTTCTTT. It is translated as CSVEPTGSRNTEAFF. Filled out from reference TRBV29-1 and TRBJ1-1, the complete variable domain reads SAVISQKPSRDICQRGTSLTIQCQVDSQVTMMFWYRQQPGQSLTLIATANQGSEATYESGFVIDKFPISRPNLTFSTLTVSNMSPEDSSIYLCSVEPTGSRNTEAFFGQGTRLTVV.

This chain connects TRBV5-1 to TRBJ2-5, with a possible D match to TRBD1 (6 bases). Trimming pared 0 bases from V and 4 bases from J, leaving 19 bases between. The length of the CDR3 is 17 residues. Germline-derived CDR1 and CDR2 are SGHRS and YFSETQ. In DNA form, the CDR3 reads TGCGCCAGCAGCTTGGTCAGGGGAGAAGGTAGGGGAGAGACCCAGTACTTC. It yields the protein CASSLVRGEGRGETQYF.

This clone was observed a single time. The genes are TRBV5-1 and TRBJ2-5, with 8 bases lining up with TRBD2. The V segment lost 0 bases and the J segment 4 bases; nucleotides outside the gene matches: 5. Germline V gives CDR1 SGHRS, CDR2 YFSETQ. This CDR3 region has 15 residues. The CDR3 reads CASSLDSGSGETQYF. CDR3 DNA sequence: TGCGCCAGCAGCTTGGACAGCGGGAGCGGAGAGACCCAGTACTTC.

This clone appeared a few times. V and J are TRBV5-4 and TRBJ1-1; weak D call: TRBD1 (6 bases). Trimming removed 5 bases from V and 3 bases from J, with 17 bases in between. Germline CDR1 SGHNT, CDR2 YYREEE (reference sequence). CDR3 length: 15 residues. Here the CDR3 DNA reads TGTGCCAGCAGATCCTCCGGGGGCGCGGACACTGAAGCTTTCTTT. Translation: CASRSSGGADTEAFF.

The chain uses TRBV28 and TRBJ1-2, with a possible D match to TRBD1 (6 bases). V was shortened by 4 bases and J by 4 bases, with 13 bases between the two germline ends. Germline V gives CDR1 MDHEN, CDR2 SYDVKM. The CDR3 loop spans 14 amino acids. The DNA for the CDR3 is TGTGCCAGCAGTTCCGGGACAACCGGCTATGGCTACACCTTC. This encodes CASSSGTTGYGYTF.

This clone was found a few times. The chain carries TRBV5-6 and TRBJ1-1; no definite D call. Trimming stripped 1 base from V and 4 bases from J, with 5 bases between. The CDR3 is made up of 12 amino acids. Germline V gives CDR1 SGHDT, CDR2 YYEEEE. Written as DNA, the CDR3 is TGTGCCAGCAGCTTGCGGGGCACTGAAGCTTTCTTT. This gives the protein CASSLRGTEAFF. Full variable domain (outside the CDR3, taken from reference TRBV5-6 and TRBJ1-1): DAGVTQSPTHLIKTRGQQVTLRCSPKSGHDTVSWYQQALGQGPQFIFQYYEEEERQRGNFPDRFSGHQFPNYSSELNVNALLLGDSALYLCASSLRGTEAFFGQGTRLTVV.

V and J are TRBV28 and TRBJ2-3, with D maybe TRBD2 (5 bases). Between the trimmed V and J ends, which lost 7 bases and 1 base, there was a span of 9 bases. CDR1 MDHEN and CDR2 SYDVKM come from the germline V gene. The CDR3 has 13 residues. Written as DNA, the CDR3 is TGTGCCAGCAACGAGGGAGGCACAGATACGCAGTATTTT. It encodes CASNEGGTDTQYF.

This chain uses TRBV7-9 with TRBJ2-7, with unresolved D. The V gene's germline CDR1 is SEHNR and CDR2 FQNEAQ (reference sequence). The CDR3 spans 13 residues. Trimming removed 0 bases from V and 7 bases from J, with 10 bases in between. CDR3: CASSLAPSGEQYV. CDR3 bases: TGTGCCAGCAGCTTAGCCCCCTCTGGTGAGCAGTACGTC.

This clone appeared once. The chain is built from TRBV28 and TRBJ1-1; D remains ambiguous. The CDR3 spans 13 residues. Trimming left V 3 bases short and J 1 base short, with 6 bases between. Germline lookup yields CDR1 MDHEN and CDR2 SYDVKM. CDR3 sequence: CASSFEENTEAFF. The CDR3 coding sequence is TGTGCCAGCAGTTTCGAGGAGAACACTGAAGCTTTCTTT.

V and J are TRBV7-2 and TRBJ1-1; D call uncertain. Deletions cut 5 bases from V and 0 bases from J, with 13 bases between. Germline CDR1 SGHTA, CDR2 FQGNSA. The CDR3 covers 15 residues. Written as DNA, the CDR3 is TGTGCCAGCAGCCCCGGGGTGGCCATGAACACTGAAGCTTTCTTT. Translation gives CASSPGVAMNTEAFF. The full variable domain, with the rest looked up from reference TRBV7-2 and TRBJ1-1, is GAGVSQSPSNKVTEKGKDVELRCDPISGHTALYWYRQSLGQGLEFLIYFQGNSAPDKSGLPSDRFSAERTGGSVSTLTIQRTQQEDSAVYLCASSPGVAMNTEAFFGQGTRLTVV.